Shown below are 10 T cell receptor beta chains from a single sample sequenced in a study of T cells after yellow fever vaccination. TCRdb reanalysed the 5' RACE reads using MiXCR and keeps one entry per CDR3 protein. Of 200,000 to 300,000 distinct CDR3 sequences listed, 6.5% to 7.5% are singletons. Source: CD4+ T cells sorted from PBMCs, taken on the day of the yellow fever booster vaccination. Receptors originate from a man between 25 and 39 years old who received the YFV17D yellow fever vaccine.

This clonotype was detected ten times or more. The V and J genes are TRBV12-3 or TRBV12-4 and TRBJ2-4; 7 bases are shared with TRBD2. With 5 bases clipped from V and 0 bases from J, the junction kept 4 bases outside the gene matches. CDR3 length: 15 amino acids. This CDR3 is CASSPGGLAKNIQYF. CDR3 bases: TGTGCCAGCAGTCCCGGGGGGTTAGCCAAAAACATTCAGTACTTC.

This sequence joins TRBV12-3 or TRBV12-4 and TRBJ2-1; D assignment may be TRBD1 or TRBD2 (5 bases each). The CDR3 sequence is 15 residues long. The V and J ends lost 3 bases and 5 bases respectively, with 14 bases between them. CDR3 coding DNA: TGTGCCAGCAGTTTTCCGGGACCTTCCAACAATGAGCAGTTCTTC. Its translation is CASSFPGPSNNEQFF.

In its sample, this clonotype was seen a few times. The V call is TRBV9, the J call TRBJ2-5, with TRBD1 identical over 8 bases. Per germline, CDR1 SGDLS and CDR2 YYNGEE. The CDR3 loop spans 14 amino acids. Losses at the gene ends were 3 bases for V and 4 bases for J; bases not matched to a gene: 5. The CDR3 nucleotides are TGTGCCAGCAGCGGGAGAACAGGGGGAGAGACCCAGTACTTC. Encoded protein: CASSGRTGGETQYF.

The chain carries TRBV6-5 and TRBJ2-1; 11 bases align to TRBD2. J gave up 7 bases and V 3 bases, and 8 bases lay outside the gene matches. Germline lookup yields CDR1 MNHEY and CDR2 SVGAGI. The CDR3 length is 16 residues. The CDR3 nucleotides are TGTGCCAGCAGTTATTTTAGCGGGAGGGCCAGGAATGAGCAGTTCTTC. Translating gives CASSYFSGRARNEQFF.

In its sample, this clonotype was seen a few times. CDR3 loop: CASSFSGPPDEQFF. CDR3 nucleotide sequence: TGCGCCAGCAGCTTTAGCGGGCCACCCGATGAGCAGTTCTTC. V and J are TRBV5-1 and TRBJ2-1; 7 bases fit TRBD2. The CDR3 spans 14 residues. Looked up from germline, CDR1 is SGHRS and CDR2 is YFSETQ. Trimming removed 2 bases from V and 8 bases from J; junction bases left unmatched: 7.

This clonotype was recorded at least ten times. This sequence joins TRBV3-1 and TRBJ1-6, with D tentatively TRBD1 (5 bases). Germline V lookup: CDR1 LGHDT, CDR2 YNNKEL (reference sequence). The CDR3 consists of 15 residues. Deletions cut 1 base from V and 3 bases from J, with 7 bases between. The CDR3: CASSQGQLYNSPLHF. The CDR3 DNA is TGTGCCAGCAGCCAAGGACAGCTCTATAATTCACCCCTCCACTTT.

In this sample, this clonotype turned up a few times. The chain recombines TRBV20-1 with TRBJ1-2; D possibly corresponds to TRBD1 (6 bases). The germline gives CDR1 DFQATT, CDR2 SNEGSKA (reference sequence). The V gene lost 6 bases and the J gene lost 0 bases, with 14 bases spanning the gap. The CDR3 is 14 amino acids. Here the CDR3 DNA reads TGCAGTGCGGGGGGGGCGCAGGCTAACTATGGCTACACCTTC. Translating it yields CSAGGAQANYGYTF.

This clonotype turned up a few times. The chain employs TRBV6-1 and TRBJ2-7; 8 bases map to TRBD2. The CDR3 covers 15 residues. Looked up from germline, CDR1 is MNHNS and CDR2 is SASEGT. Trimming removed 6 bases from V and 4 bases from J; junction bases left unmatched: 11. The CDR3 region has the DNA TGTGCCAGCAGACAATATAGCGGGGCAGGGTACGAGCAGTACTTC. Translated, it gives CASRQYSGAGYEQYF.

A few counts support this clonotype. This chain joins TRBV6-2 or TRBV6-3 and TRBJ2-1, with D perhaps TRBD2 (5 bases). The CDR3 extends over 13 amino acids. Germline V lookup: CDR1 MNHEY, CDR2 SVGEGT. V lost 2 bases to trimming and J lost 12 bases, with 14 bases between them. CDR3 sequence reads: CASSYAGKGAQFF. The CDR3 coding sequence is TGTGCCAGCAGTTACGCTGGCAAGGGAGCGCAGTTCTTC.

The chain has TRBV5-6 and TRBJ1-2, with D unresolved. CDR1 and CDR2 (germline): SGHDT, YYEEEE. The CDR3 has 12 residues. V was cut by 0 bases and J by 3 bases, with 3 bases left in between. This CDR3 is CASSLVYYGYTF. The CDR3 DNA is TGTGCCAGCAGCTTGGTGTACTATGGCTACACCTTC.